This T cell receptor (beta chain) was profiled in a study of tumor and adjacent non-tumor tissue in lung cancer. Study-wide context: Histology: eleven to twelve adenocarcinoma, a couple of squamous cell carcinoma, 1 small cell lung cancer.

TCRbeta libraries were built with three rounds of nested PCR, modified from ARM-PCR. Each CDR3 protein is one row after TCRdb ran MiXCR on the multiplex PCR reads. The table lists around 80,000 distinct CDR3 sequences, 80% to 90% of them singletons. Concerning this clonotype itself: Its ends do not fully match the called genes, so a read error is possible.

The CDR3 length is 13 residues. From germline, CDR1 is LGHNA and CDR2 YNFKEQ. RNA was extracted from bulk tissue without any cell sorting. Distant lung tissue was collected more than 3 cm away from the tumor edge. Material: distant non-tumor lung tissue. V gene TRBV4-2 combines with J gene TRBJ2-2, with a possible D match to TRBD2 (5 bases). This receptor was identified in a man aged 55 to 70 with non-small cell lung cancer. CDR3 in amino acids: CASSQEESGDLFF. CDR3 bases: TGTGCCAGCAGCCAAGAAGAATCCGGGGATCTGTTTTTT.